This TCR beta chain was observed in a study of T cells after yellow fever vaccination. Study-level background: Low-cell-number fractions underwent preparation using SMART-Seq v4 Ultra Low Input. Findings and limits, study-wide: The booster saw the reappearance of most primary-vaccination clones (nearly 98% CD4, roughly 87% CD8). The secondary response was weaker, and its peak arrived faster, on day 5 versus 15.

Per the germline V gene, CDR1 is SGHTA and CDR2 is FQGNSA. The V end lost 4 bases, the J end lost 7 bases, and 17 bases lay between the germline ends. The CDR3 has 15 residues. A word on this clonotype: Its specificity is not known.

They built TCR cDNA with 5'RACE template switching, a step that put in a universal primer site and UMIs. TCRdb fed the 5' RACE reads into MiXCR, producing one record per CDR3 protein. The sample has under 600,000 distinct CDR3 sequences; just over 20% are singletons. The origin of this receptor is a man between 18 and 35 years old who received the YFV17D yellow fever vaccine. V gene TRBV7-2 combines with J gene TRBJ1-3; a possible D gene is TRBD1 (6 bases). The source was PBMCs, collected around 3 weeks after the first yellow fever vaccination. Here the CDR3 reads CASSSQTGRRNTIYF. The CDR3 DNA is TGTGCCAGCAGCTCGCAAACAGGGAGACGGAACACCATATATTTT.